The TCR beta chain under discussion was sequenced for a study of cytomegalovirus exposure and HLA in healthy donors. General observations from the study: Later analysis showed TCR association rates varying by HLA locus, highest for DRB1 and lowest for HLA-C.

CDR1 and CDR2 (germline): SGDLS, YYNGEE. V lost 4 bases and J lost 1; bases outside the gene matches: 5. This CDR3 comprises 17 residues. For this clone: The antigen is undetermined.

PCR employed 60 Vbeta and 13 Jbeta primers. Clones were sequenced by immunoSEQ multiplex PCR, and TCRdb holds only the in-frame ones, with some missing. The sample yields approximately 160,000 clones, roughly 80% seen once. Donors showed nominal health when sampled, although they likely had unrecorded immune exposures. Sequencing was carried out using PBMCs. The sequence came from a man in his thirties or forties in good health and CMV-seropositive. V and J are TRBV9 and TRBJ2-5, with TRBD2 matching over 15 bases. The CDR3 loop is CASSPGTSGGLQETQYF. DNA of the CDR3: TGTGCCAGCAGCCCAGGGACTAGCGGGGGGCTCCAAGAGACCCAGTACTTC.